These T cell receptor beta chains were read from a single sample in a study of CD8 T cells in Susac syndrome. TCRdb re-analysed the immunoSEQ multiplex PCR reads in MiXCR, keeping a single row per CDR3 protein. The sample has approximately 300,000 distinct CDR3 sequences; about 88% are singletons. Sequences were obtained from CD8+ T cells from PBMCs. The receptors shown here come from a human donor with multiple sclerosis. CDR3s include the opening cysteine and the closing phenylalanine or tryptophan. The D gene is left open where the match is weak. Size is stated for part of the rows, as once, few or many counts, or as a class when the clone is expanded.

D gene	V gene	J gene	clone size	CDR3 DNA	CDR3 protein
-	TRBV20-1	TRBJ1-5	-	TGCAGTGCTAGAGCGGGAAGGAGGGCCGATCAGCCCCAGCATTTT	CSARAGRRADQPQHF
-	TRBV7-9	TRBJ2-1	-	TGTGCCAGCAGGGATTATGCGGGGGAGCAGTTCTTC	CASRDYAGEQFF
-	TRBV2	TRBJ2-1	-	TGTGCCAGCAGTGTCGGCCCAGGGGCCAATGAGCAGTTCTTC	CASSVGPGANEQFF
TRBD1	TRBV15	TRBJ1-1	-	TGTGCCACCAGCAGTTACAGGGACAGCGAAGCTTTCTTT	CATSSYRDSEAFF
-	TRBV20-1	TRBJ2-1	-	TGCAGTGCTAGGGGGGCAGCGGGACCCTCCTACAATGAGCAGTTCTTC	CSARGAAGPSYNEQFF
-	TRBV3-1	TRBJ2-5	-	TGTGCCAGCAGCCAGGTCGGCCTAGGGGCCCAGTACTTC	CASSQVGLGAQYF
TRBD1	TRBV20-1	TRBJ2-5	-	TGCAGTGCCATTTTTCTGCCGGGACAGCCGTCAGAAGAGACCCAGTACTTC	CSAIFLPGQPSEETQYF
-	TRBV27	TRBJ2-1	-	TGTGCCAGCAGCCAGGACCAGAACCTATTCGGAGGCTCCTACAATGAGCAGTTCTTC	CASSQDQNLFGGSYNEQFF
TRBD2	TRBV7-2	TRBJ2-1	once	TGTGCCAGCAGTCCCCTAGCGGGAGTTTGGAATGAGCAGTTCTTC	CASSPLAGVWNEQFF
TRBD1	TRBV4-2	TRBJ1-1	once	TGTGCCAGCAGCCAAGTACAGGGGGCTGGGACTGAAGCTTTCTTT	CASSQVQGAGTEAFF
-	TRBV27	TRBJ2-1	few	TGTGCCAGCTCACCGCTCGGAAATGAGCAGTTCTTC	CASSPLGNEQFF
-	TRBV9	TRBJ2-2	-	TGTGCCAGCCGCGACAGACAGAACACCGGGGAGCTGTTTTTT	CASRDRQNTGELFF
TRBD2	TRBV6-1	TRBJ2-2	-	TGTGCCAGCAGCCCGGGACTAGCGGGAGGTCGCACCGGGGAGCTGTTTTTT	CASSPGLAGGRTGELFF
-	TRBV9	TRBJ2-3	-	TGTGCCAGCAGCCAGGATCAGGGTTACGCAGATACGCAGTATTTT	CASSQDQGYADTQYF
-	TRBV4-3	TRBJ2-7	once	TGCGCCAGCAGCCAAGGGGGGCCGGGGACCGAGACAGCTTACGAGCAGTACTTC	CASSQGGPGTETAYEQYF
TRBD2	TRBV3-1	TRBJ2-7	-	TGTGCCAGCAGCCCGGCACCGGGACTAGCGGACGAGCAGTACTTC	CASSPAPGLADEQYF
-	TRBV28	TRBJ1-4	once	TGTGCCAGCGGACGAGAGGGAGGCACTAATGAAAAACTGTTTTTT	CASGREGGTNEKLFF
-	TRBV30	TRBJ2-2	-	TGTGCCTGGAGTTCAACTCGGGCCGGGGAGCTGTTTTTT	CAWSSTRAGELFF
-	TRBV20-1	TRBJ2-1	-	TGCAGTGCTAGATTCCGAAGCTCCTACAATGAGCAGTTCTTC	CSARFRSSYNEQFF
-	TRBV4-2	TRBJ2-3	-	TGTGCCAGCAGCCAACCCACCGGGTTCGGGCGAGATACGCAGTATTTT	CASSQPTGFGRDTQYF
-	TRBV30	TRBJ2-7	-	TGTGCCTGGAGTTTTGGGGTTGGATTCTACGAGCAGTACTTC	CAWSFGVGFYEQYF
TRBD2	TRBV11-2	TRBJ2-3	-	TGTGCCAGCAGCTTGTTTACCTCGTTCAGCGGGAGGGGTACAGATACGCAGTATTTT	CASSLFTSFSGRGTDTQYF
-	TRBV11-2	TRBJ2-7	-	TGTGCCAGCAGCTTGGGGCCAGGGTGGTACGAGCAGTACTTC	CASSLGPGWYEQYF
TRBD2	TRBV9	TRBJ2-2	-	TGTGCCAGCGGAGCAGCGGGGTTTAACACCGGGGAGCTGTTTTTT	CASGAAGFNTGELFF
-	TRBV7-3	TRBJ1-6	-	TGTGCCAGCAGCTTAATTGGCAGGGCGGATTCACCCCTCCACTTT	CASSLIGRADSPLHF
TRBD2	TRBV30	TRBJ2-7	-	TGTGCCTGGAACCGACTAGCCAGCGACTACGAGCAGTACTTC	CAWNRLASDYEQYF
TRBD1	TRBV29-1	TRBJ2-7	-	TGCAGCGTCGCCGACAGGGGGGTTAACTACGAGCAGTACTTC	CSVADRGVNYEQYF
-	TRBV19	TRBJ2-4	-	TGTGCCAGCCGCGGTACCTCAGCCAAAAACATTCAGTACTTC	CASRGTSAKNIQYF
TRBD1	TRBV28	TRBJ2-3	-	TGTGCCAGCAGTCTCGGACAGGGGCGGGACACGCAGTATTTT	CASSLGQGRDTQYF
-	TRBV12-3/TRBV12-4	TRBJ2-1	-	TGTGCCAGCACCGTTGGACGGGAGTACAATGAGCAGTTCTTC	CASTVGREYNEQFF
TRBD2	TRBV6-4	TRBJ2-2	-	TGTGCCAGCTCCCTCACGGAGCGGGAGACCGGGGAGCTGTTTTTT	CASSLTERETGELFF
TRBD2	TRBV13	TRBJ2-3	-	TGTGCCAGCAGCCATACTAGCGGGGGGAGAGATACGCAGTATTTT	CASSHTSGGRDTQYF
-	TRBV19	TRBJ2-3	-	TGTGCCAGTAAATCCGGGACACGTGCGGCAGATACGCAGTATTTT	CASKSGTRAADTQYF
TRBD2	TRBV4-1	TRBJ2-3	-	TGCGCCAGCAGCCAAGATTCGTCGGGAGGGAGCGCAGATACGCAGTATTTT	CASSQDSSGGSADTQYF
-	TRBV5-1	TRBJ2-1	once	TGCGCCAGCAGCTTGGGGGGACGGGTTGCCTACAATGAGCAGTTCTTC	CASSLGGRVAYNEQFF
-	TRBV20-1	TRBJ2-7	-	TGCAGCACGATCAGCGAGGGGCGGTTTTACGAGCAGTACTTC	CSTISEGRFYEQYF
TRBD1	TRBV7-9	TRBJ2-7	-	TGTGCCAGCAGCTCGACAACCGGGACAGGGTCCTACGAGCAGTACTTC	CASSSTTGTGSYEQYF
-	TRBV27	TRBJ2-7	-	TGTGCCAGCAGTTCCGCTGACGGGGCCTACGAGCAGTACTTC	CASSSADGAYEQYF
TRBD1	TRBV14	TRBJ1-2	once	TGTGCCAGCAGTTGGGGACAGGGGAATAATGGCTACACCTTC	CASSWGQGNNGYTF
TRBD1	TRBV27	TRBJ1-1	-	TGTGCCAGCAGTTTTGGAGGGGGCCACACTGAAGCTTTCTTT	CASSFGGGHTEAFF
-	TRBV6-6	TRBJ2-5	-	TGTGCCAGCAGTTACGACGGGACCCAGTACTTC	CASSYDGTQYF
TRBD2	TRBV6-5	TRBJ2-3	once	TGTGCCAGCAGTTACTCGCCCCCTAGCGGGAGTGCTGCAGATACGCAGTATTTT	CASSYSPPSGSAADTQYF
-	TRBV7-8	TRBJ2-5	-	TGTGCCAGCAGCCCGGACAGGAGGGCAAAGACCCAGTACTTC	CASSPDRRAKTQYF
-	TRBV30	TRBJ1-2	-	TGTGCCTGGATGGGAAGCTATGGCTACACCTTC	CAWMGSYGYTF
TRBD1	TRBV28	TRBJ1-1	-	TGTGCCAGCATACCACAGGGGGCGAACACTGAAGCTTTCTTT	CASIPQGANTEAFF
-	TRBV3-1	TRBJ1-2	-	TGTGCCAGCAGCCAAGTAACTGCAGGAAGGTTGTCGGGCTACACCTTC	CASSQVTAGRLSGYTF
-	TRBV5-1	TRBJ2-7	-	TGCGCCAGCAGCTTGGGCATGTCGGGTGGGTACGAGCAGTACTTC	CASSLGMSGGYEQYF
TRBD2	TRBV4-3	TRBJ2-3	-	TGCGCCAGCAGCCCCCCCGGACTAGCGGAGGGCTCCACAGATACGCAGTATTTT	CASSPPGLAEGSTDTQYF
-	TRBV20-1	TRBJ1-1	-	TGCAGTGCTCCAGGTAGGGACACTGAAGCTTTCTTT	CSAPGRDTEAFF
TRBD1	TRBV9	TRBJ2-7	-	TGTGCCAGCAGCGTAGGTAGGGACAGGGTGACCTACGAGCAGTACTTC	CASSVGRDRVTYEQYF
-	TRBV4-2	TRBJ2-1	-	TGTGCCAGCAGCGCTAATAGCGTATCCAATGAGCAGTTCTTC	CASSANSVSNEQFF
-	TRBV7-9	TRBJ2-3	-	TGTGCCAGCAGCCCCGGATTCGGCACAGATACGCAGTATTTT	CASSPGFGTDTQYF
-	TRBV7-9	TRBJ2-1	-	TGTGCCAGCAGCTCAGCCTTCGCGATCTACAATGAGCAGTTCTTC	CASSSAFAIYNEQFF
TRBD1	TRBV4-3	TRBJ2-1	-	TGCGCCAGCAGCCAAGGACAGGGGGCGGCTTACGTGGGTGAGCAGTTCTTC	CASSQGQGAAYVGEQFF
TRBD1	TRBV4-2	TRBJ2-7	-	TGTGCCAGCAGCCAGGGGATACTCCGGGACAGGGACCACGAGCAGTACTTC	CASSQGILRDRDHEQYF
-	TRBV2	TRBJ2-3	-	TGTGCCAGCAGTTTCTTCTTGGGCACAGATACGCAGTATTTT	CASSFFLGTDTQYF
-	TRBV6-2/TRBV6-3	TRBJ2-5	-	TGTGCCAGCAGTGGACAGATTACGAGGCGAGAGACCCAGTACTTC	CASSGQITRRETQYF
-	TRBV24-1	TRBJ2-7	once	TGTGCCACCAGTGATGTGACTAGTAGCGAGCAGTACTTC	CATSDVTSSEQYF
-	TRBV9	TRBJ1-2	-	TGTGCCAGCAGCGAGACGCAAACTTCCCAATATGGCTACACCTTC	CASSETQTSQYGYTF
-	TRBV7-2	TRBJ2-1	-	TGTGCCAGCAGCTTAGCGGGACTTCCAGCAACCGAGCAGTTCTTC	CASSLAGLPATEQFF